This TCR beta chain was captured by sequencing in a study of T cell repertoires and HLA-DP antigens. Study-wide background: Two male donors and one female donor spanned ages 18-to-29 through 60-to-69. Study-level results: The CD4+ repertoire was not split into naive and memory.

Note on this clone: Its antigen is unknown.

Some clones are missing from TCRdb's copy, which holds only in-frame ones; the method was immunoSEQ multiplex PCR. Of approximately 89,000 clones in the sample, around nine tenths were seen once. This CDR3 comprises 17 residues. Between the trimmed V and J ends, which lost 1 base and 4 bases, there was a span of 16 bases. The germline V gene encodes CDR1 SGHTA and CDR2 FQGNSA. The receptor's source is a middle-aged man in good health and CMV-seronegative. The rearrangement uses TRBV7-2 and TRBJ1-4; D is unresolved. Sequences were obtained from CD4+ T cells from PBMCs. The CDR3 here is CASSLGPTGSNNEKLFF. The DNA of the CDR3 is TGTGCCAGCAGCTTAGGCCCCACCGGGTCTAATAATGAAAAACTGTTTTTT.